The source of this T cell receptor (beta chain) is a study of T cells in Graves' hyperthyroidism and ophthalmopathy. This CDR3 spans 12 amino acids. The V gene lost 3 bases and the J gene lost 1 base, with 6 bases spanning the gap. Germline V gene data show CDR1 as DFQATT and CDR2 as SNEGSKA (reference sequence). Researchers amplified the TCR beta CDR3 regions from RNA transcripts. The TCR CDR3 first-round RT-PCR relied on the HTBI primer set. TCRdb reanalysed the multiplex PCR reads using MiXCR and keeps one entry per CDR3 protein. Of some 770,000 distinct CDR3 sequences in the sample, less than 20% were seen once.

Sequencing was done on a sample of blood. The source is a young man with Graves' hyperthyroidism. This rearrangement joins TRBV20-1 to TRBJ1-1; no clear D gene. This CDR3 is CSASGPNTEAFF. The CDR3 nucleotides are TGCAGTGCTAGCGGCCCGAACACTGAAGCTTTCTTT.